This is a list of T cell receptor beta chains from one sample in a study of identical twins. TCRdb reprocessed the 5' RACE reads with MiXCR, giving one entry per CDR3 protein. The sample lists approximately 210,000 distinct CDR3 sequences, 15% to 20% occurring once. These sequences were also reported in another study, on T cells expressing NK-cell markers.

Material: CD8+ T cells sorted from blood. All receptors come from a woman aged 18-29 years in good health. The CDR3 runs from the conserved cysteine through the conserved F or W. The D gene is left open where the match is weak. Only part of the rows carry a size: once, few, many, or a class if the clone is expanded.

D	V	size	J	length	DNA	CDR3
-	TRBV20-1	-	TRBJ1-3	14	TGCAGTGCTTTCGAGGGGAGCTCTGGAAACACCATATATTTT	CSAFEGSSGNTIYF
TRBD2	TRBV12-3/TRBV12-4	-	TRBJ2-2	16	TGTGCCAGCATCCTCCCGGGACTAGCGGGGTTGAAGGAGCTGTTTTTT	CASILPGLAGLKELFF
-	TRBV19	few	TRBJ2-1	11	TGTGCCAGTAGTCGAGCATATGAGCAGTTCTTC	CASSRAYEQFF
-	TRBV2	few	TRBJ2-1	15	TGTGCCAGCAGCTCCGGACAGAGCTCCTACAATGAGCAGTTCTTC	CASSSGQSSYNEQFF
-	TRBV6-5	few	TRBJ1-1	13	TGTGCCAGCAGTTCAGGGGCAGGGACTGAAGCTTTCTTT	CASSSGAGTEAFF
-	TRBV5-5	-	TRBJ1-2	13	TGTGCCAGCAAGGGAGATGGCAACTATGGCTACACCTTC	CASKGDGNYGYTF
-	TRBV7-9	few	TRBJ2-3	12	TGTGCCAGCCGCACCTTGGGAGATACGCAGTATTTT	CASRTLGDTQYF
-	TRBV6-1	-	TRBJ2-7	14	TGTGCCAGCAGTGAAGACACAGGGTGGGGGGAGCAGTACTTC	CASSEDTGWGEQYF
-	TRBV7-9	few	TRBJ2-7	16	TGTGCCAGCAGCTTAGGGAGCGGAAGGAGCTCCTACGAGCAGTACTTC	CASSLGSGRSSYEQYF
-	TRBV3-1	few	TRBJ2-1	12	TGTGCCAGCAGCCATGAAAGCGCAGAGCAGTTCTTC	CASSHESAEQFF
TRBD2	TRBV29-1	-	TRBJ2-1	16	TGCAGCGTTGTCGGTCTAGCGGGAGGGCCGGGGAATGAGCAGTTCTTC	CSVVGLAGGPGNEQFF